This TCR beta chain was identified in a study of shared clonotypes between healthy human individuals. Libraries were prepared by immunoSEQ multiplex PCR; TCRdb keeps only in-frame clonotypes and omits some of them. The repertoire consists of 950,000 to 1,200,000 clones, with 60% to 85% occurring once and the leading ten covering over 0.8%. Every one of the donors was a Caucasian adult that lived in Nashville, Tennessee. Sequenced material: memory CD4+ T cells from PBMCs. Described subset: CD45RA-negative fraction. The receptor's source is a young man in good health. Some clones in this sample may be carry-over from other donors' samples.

The CDR3 nucleotides are TGCGCCAGCAGCCGGGACGACAGGGGAGGTTATGGCTACACCTTC. It specifies CASSRDDRGGYGYTF. The rearrangement joins TRBV4-1 to TRBJ1-2; TRBD1 aligns across 8 bases. CDR1 is MGHRA, CDR2 YSYEKL, per germline. This CDR3 spans 15 amino acids. V shed 4 bases and J 5 bases; nucleotides not matched to a gene: 9.